The source of this T cell receptor (beta chain) is a study of identical twins. TCRdb redid the calling of the 5' RACE reads with MiXCR, one entry per CDR3 protein. The table has around 1.7 million distinct CDR3 sequences, less than 40% seen once; the top ten hold under 0.35%. Germline V gives CDR1 SEHNR, CDR2 FQNEAQ (reference sequence). The CDR3 has 17 amino acids. The V end was cut by 1 base, the J end by 2 bases, with 16 bases between. Study-wide results and limits: It was possible that invariant MAIT and iNKT cells partly confounded the zero-insertion analyses. Where out-of-frame alpha sequences were twin-shared, they showed excess low generation probability.

This clonotype was counted a few times. Its target is not known. The source material was cord blood. This chain joins TRBV7-9 and TRBJ2-3; tentatively, D is TRBD2 (5 bases). The receptor's source is a newborn girl in good health. The CDR3 sequence: CASSLEREPYPTDTQYF. The CDR3 nucleotides read TGTGCCAGCAGCTTAGAACGGGAACCTTACCCCACAGATACGCAGTATTTT.